The present T cell receptor beta chain was sequenced within a study of blood T cell repertoires in COVID-19. Overall study context: Sites across the United States, Italy and Spain contributed samples from acute and convalescent COVID-19. Sample material is recorded as cDNA or gDNA derived from T cells, B-cell-depleted T cells, or PBMCs.

Patients from Seattle were sampled longitudinally, starting during active infection. In the study's own analysis: How many nucleated cells were present was estimated from reference gene primer amplification. Clones were read by immunoSEQ multiplex PCR, and TCRdb kept only the in-frame ones, dropping some. V, J and clone size were drawn from that table, and D and trimming were deduced from the DNA. The sample comprises about 82,000 clones, roughly three quarters of which are singletons, and around 34% rests with the top ten. The CDR3 has 15 residues. Germline CDR1 SGHKS, CDR2 YYEKEE (reference sequence). Unmatched junction bases numbered 4, after V lost 2 bases and J lost 4 bases.

The sequencing sample was made of peripheral blood. The receptor's source is a man aged 55 to 69 with COVID-19, enrolled during active disease. The chain is built from TRBV5-5 and TRBJ2-1, with 9 positions matching TRBD2. The DNA for the CDR3 is TGTGCCAGCAGCTTAGGCGGGGGGGTTTACAATGAGCAGTTCTTC. Its protein is CASSLGGGVYNEQFF.